Following are 3 T cell receptor beta chains from one sample sequenced in a study of blood T cell repertoires in COVID-19. Using immunoSEQ multiplex PCR, the repertoire was profiled, and TCRdb retains in-frame clones only, with some absent. In the table there are nearly 200,000 clones, approximately 84% of which are singletons. The sample was PBMCs or T cells enriched from blood (not recorded which). Receptor source: a man between 40 and 49 years old who had recovered from COVID-19.

The chain is built from TRBV5-1 and TRBJ1-2; D uncertain. The germline V and J ends were trimmed by 2 bases and 8 bases, with 13 bases remaining between them. Germline values: CDR1 SGHRS, CDR2 YFSETQ. This CDR3 region has 13 residues. CDR3 region: CASSFGRGSGYTF. The CDR3 bases are TGCGCCAGCAGCTTTGGGCGGGGATCCGGCTACACCTTC.

V gene TRBV14 combines with J gene TRBJ1-2; no reliable D call. This CDR3 is 13 amino acids long. The V gene lost 4 bases and the J gene lost 0 bases, with 6 bases spanning the gap. Germline V gene sequence: CDR1 SGHDN, CDR2 FVKESK. This CDR3 reads CASSLQSNYGYTF. DNA for the CDR3: TGTGCCAGCAGCCTACAGTCTAACTATGGCTACACCTTC.

This chain joins TRBV27 and TRBJ1-2; 12 nucleotides match TRBD1. This CDR3 spans 16 amino acids. V lost 5 bases, J lost 4 bases, and 8 bases stayed unmatched. The germline gives CDR1 MNHEY, CDR2 SMNVEV (reference sequence). The CDR3 sequence is CASSPSGTGGAYGYTF. CDR3 sequence (DNA): TGTGCCAGCAGTCCTTCCGGGACAGGGGGCGCCTATGGCTACACCTTC.